This T cell receptor (beta chain) was recorded in a study of T cell changes during pregnancy in multiple sclerosis. This CDR3 region has 16 residues. Germline CDR1 MNHEY, CDR2 SMNVEV (reference sequence). V trimming: 2 bases; J trimming: 2 bases; junction bases outside the gene matches: 1. Generated by immunoSEQ multiplex PCR, the TCRdb table keeps only in-frame clones and is missing some. Found here are 90,000 to 100,000 clones, around 90% of them singletons; the top ten hold 1.5%. This rearrangement joins TRBV27 to TRBJ2-4; TRBD2 agrees at 12 bases. This TCR derives from a female donor with multiple sclerosis, enrolled in a pregnancy study. The starting material was peripheral blood, obtained in the first trimester of pregnancy. This chain's CDR3 is CASSLTSGRTKNIQYF. The CDR3 DNA sequence: TGTGCCAGCAGTTTAACTAGCGGGAGGACCAAAAACATTCAGTACTTC.